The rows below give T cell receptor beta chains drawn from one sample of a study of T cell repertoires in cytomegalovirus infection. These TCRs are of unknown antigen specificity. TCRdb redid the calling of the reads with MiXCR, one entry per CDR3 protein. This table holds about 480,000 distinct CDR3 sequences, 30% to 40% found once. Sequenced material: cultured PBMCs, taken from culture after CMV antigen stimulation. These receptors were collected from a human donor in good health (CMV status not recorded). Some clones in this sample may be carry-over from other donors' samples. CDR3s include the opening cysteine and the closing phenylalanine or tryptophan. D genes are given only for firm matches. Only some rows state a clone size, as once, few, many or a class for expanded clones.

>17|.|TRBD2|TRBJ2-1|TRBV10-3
CAISETPAWREGFEQFF
TGTGCCATCAGTGAGACTCCCGCCTGGCGGGAGGGATTTGAGCAGTTCTTC
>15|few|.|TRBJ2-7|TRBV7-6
CASSLVAESSYEQYF
TGTGCCAGCAGCTTAGTAGCGGAAAGCTCCTACGAGCAGTACTTC
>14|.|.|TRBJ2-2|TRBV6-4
CASSDASNTGELFF
TGTGCCAGCAGTGATGCTTCGAACACCGGGGAGCTGTTTTTT
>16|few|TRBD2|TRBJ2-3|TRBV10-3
CAISDPSGRAKVTQYF
TGTGCCATCAGTGACCCTAGCGGGAGGGCCAAAGTTACGCAGTATTTT
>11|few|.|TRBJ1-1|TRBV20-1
CSARLDNEAFF
TGCAGTGCTAGACTTGACAATGAAGCTTTCTTT
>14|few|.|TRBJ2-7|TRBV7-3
CASSPRVGAYEQYF
TGTGCCAGCAGCCCCCGGGTAGGGGCCTACGAGCAGTACTTC
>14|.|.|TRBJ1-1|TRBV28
CASSSGGAVGEAFF
TGTGCCAGCAGTTCGGGCGGGGCAGTCGGTGAAGCTTTCTTT
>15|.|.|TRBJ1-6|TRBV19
CASSIDRADNSPLHF
TGTGCCAGTAGTATAGATCGCGCGGATAATTCACCCCTCCACTTT
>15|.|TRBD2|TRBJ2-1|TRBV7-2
CASSLGGGRSGEQFF
TGTGCCAGCAGCTTAGGAGGCGGGAGGAGTGGTGAGCAGTTCTTC
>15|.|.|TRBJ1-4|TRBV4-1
CASRSPGSTNEKLFF
TGCGCCAGCAGATCCCCCGGATCGACTAATGAAAAACTGTTTTTT
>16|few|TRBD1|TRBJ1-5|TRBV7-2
CASSTGGGFSNQPQHF
TGTGCCAGCAGCACAGGGGGGGGATTTAGCAATCAGCCCCAGCATTTT
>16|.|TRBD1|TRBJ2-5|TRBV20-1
CSARDQYRGAQETQYF
TGCAGTGCTAGAGATCAGTACAGGGGCGCACAAGAGACCCAGTACTTC
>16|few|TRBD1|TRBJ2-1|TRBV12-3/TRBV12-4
CASSDDRDRGLSEQFF
TGTGCCAGCAGCGACGACCGGGACAGGGGGCTGAGTGAGCAGTTCTTC
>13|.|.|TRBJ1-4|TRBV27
CASSRSVNEKLFF
TGTGCCAGCAGTCGGTCGGTTAATGAAAAACTGTTTTTT
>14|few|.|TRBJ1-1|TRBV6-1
CASRQGMGHTEAFF
TGTGCCAGCAGGCAGGGCATGGGACACACTGAAGCTTTCTTT
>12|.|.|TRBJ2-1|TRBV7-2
CASSREFNEQFF
TGTGCCAGTTCTAGGGAGTTCAATGAGCAGTTCTTC
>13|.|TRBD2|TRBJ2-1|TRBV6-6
CASSYGTSGRPFF
TGTGCCAGCAGTTACGGGACTAGCGGCAGACCGTTCTTC
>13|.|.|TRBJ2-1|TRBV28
CASSLLAYNEQFF
TGTGCCAGCAGTTTATTGGCGTACAATGAGCAGTTCTTC
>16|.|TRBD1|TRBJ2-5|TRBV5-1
CASSPRDRGRGGTQYF
TGCGCCAGCAGCCCAAGGGACAGGGGGCGAGGGGGGACCCAGTACTTC
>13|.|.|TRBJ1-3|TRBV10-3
CATWGGSGNTIYF
TGTGCCACCTGGGGAGGTTCTGGAAACACCATATATTTT
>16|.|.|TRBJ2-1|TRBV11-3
CASSGVFSSSYNEQFF
TGTGCCAGCTCGGGAGTCTTCTCGAGCTCCTACAATGAGCAGTTCTTC
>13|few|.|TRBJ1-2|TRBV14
CASSHVRLYGYTF
TGTGCCAGCAGCCATGTGAGGCTCTATGGCTACACCTTC
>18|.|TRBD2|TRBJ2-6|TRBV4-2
CASSTVAGGLSGANVLTF
TGTGCCAGCAGCACCGTAGCGGGAGGCCTCTCTGGGGCCAACGTCCTGACTTTC
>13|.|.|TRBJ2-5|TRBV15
CATSSGGRETQYF
TGTGCCACCAGCAGCGGGGGGCGGGAGACCCAGTACTTC
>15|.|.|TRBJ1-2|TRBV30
CAWSVGRGADYGYTF
TGTGCCTGGAGTGTAGGACGGGGGGCGGATTATGGCTACACCTTC
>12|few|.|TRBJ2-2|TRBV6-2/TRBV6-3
CASLDSPGELFF
TGTGCCAGCCTCGACTCCCCAGGGGAGCTGTTTTTT
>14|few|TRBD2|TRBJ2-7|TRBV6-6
CASSYLAGGVEQYF
TGTGCCAGCAGTTACTTGGCGGGAGGAGTCGAGCAGTACTTC
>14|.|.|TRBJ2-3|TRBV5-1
CASSSTGFTDTQYF
TGCGCCAGCAGCTCGACAGGCTTCACAGATACGCAGTATTTT
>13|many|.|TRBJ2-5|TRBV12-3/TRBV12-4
CASSLAGTETQYF
TGTGCCAGCAGTTTGGCGGGTACAGAGACCCAGTACTTC
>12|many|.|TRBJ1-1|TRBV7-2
CASSEMRIEAFF
TGTGCCAGCAGCGAAATGCGGATTGAAGCTTTCTTT
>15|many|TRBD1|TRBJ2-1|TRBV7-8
CASSPLTGGTNEQFF
TGTGCCAGCAGCCCGCTGACAGGGGGTACGAATGAGCAGTTCTTC
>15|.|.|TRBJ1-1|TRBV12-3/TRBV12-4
CASSSTRGAYTEAFF
TGTGCCAGCAGTTCTACAAGAGGGGCCTACACTGAAGCTTTCTTT
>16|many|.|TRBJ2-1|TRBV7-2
CASSLVVRVTNNEQFF
TGTGCCAGCAGCTTAGTCGTTCGGGTCACGAATAATGAGCAGTTCTTC
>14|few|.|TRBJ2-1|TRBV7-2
CASSFWGLGNEQFF
TGTGCCAGCAGCTTTTGGGGGTTGGGGAATGAGCAGTTCTTC